The entry below describes one T cell receptor beta chain. This sample was taken from a study of OX40 agonist ivuxolimab in advanced cancers. The germline gives CDR1 SGHNT, CDR2 YYREEE (reference sequence). The CDR3 loop spans 16 amino acids. The junction had 6 bases not matched to a gene; V was cut back by 4 bases and J by 2 bases. Measured with immunoSEQ multiplex PCR; TCRdb has only the in-frame clones, and not every one. Of 40,000 to 45,000 clones in the sample, about 86% are singletons; the top ten hold less than 25%. The clonotype comes from an adult with an advanced solid tumor such as melanoma, head and neck, liver or kidney cancer. V gene TRBV5-4 combines with J gene TRBJ1-6, with 7 bases lining up with TRBD1. Source: CD4+ or CD8+ T cells sorted from blood, taken in a trial of the OX40 agonist ivuxolimab. CDR3: CASSPDRDTYNSPLHF. In DNA form, the CDR3 reads TGTGCCAGCAGCCCCGACAGGGACACCTATAATTCACCCCTCCACTTT. Drawing the rest from reference TRBV5-4 and TRBJ1-6, the complete variable domain is ETGVTQSPTHLIKTRGQQVTLRCSSQSGHNTVSWYQQALGQGPQFIFQYYREEENGRGNFPPRFSGLQFPNYSSELNVNALELDDSALYLCASSPDRDTYNSPLHFGNGTRLTVT.